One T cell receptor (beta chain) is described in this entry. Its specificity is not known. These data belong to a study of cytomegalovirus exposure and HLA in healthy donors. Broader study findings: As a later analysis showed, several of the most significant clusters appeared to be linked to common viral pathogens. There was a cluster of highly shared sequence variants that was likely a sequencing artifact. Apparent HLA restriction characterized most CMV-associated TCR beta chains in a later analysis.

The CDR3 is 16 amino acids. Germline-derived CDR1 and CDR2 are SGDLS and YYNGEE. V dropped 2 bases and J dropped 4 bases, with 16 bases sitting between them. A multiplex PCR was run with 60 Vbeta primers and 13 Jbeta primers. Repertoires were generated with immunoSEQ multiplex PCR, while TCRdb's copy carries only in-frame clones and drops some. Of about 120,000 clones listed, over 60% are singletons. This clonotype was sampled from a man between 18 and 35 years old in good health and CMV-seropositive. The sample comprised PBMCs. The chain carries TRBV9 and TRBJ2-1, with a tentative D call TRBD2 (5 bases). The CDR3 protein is CASSVGLAVKYNEQFF. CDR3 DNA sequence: TGTGCCAGCAGCGTCGGACTGGCGGTAAAATACAATGAGCAGTTCTTC.